This TCR beta chain was retrieved from a study of shared clonotypes between healthy human individuals. The CDR3 is 17 residues long. CDR1 and CDR2 from the germline V gene are LGHNA and YSLEER. V lost 3 bases, J lost 3 bases, and 9 bases stayed unmatched. Authors' methods: ImmunoSEQ output held junction-only sequences without quality scores, so filtering differed. Here immunoSEQ multiplex PCR was the method, and the copy in TCRdb shows in-frame clones only, minus some. V, J and clone size derive from that table, while D and trimming were established from the DNA sequence. The data show about 2.1 million clones, 93% seen once. Naive CD8 cells lacked CD45RO, underwent positive selection for CCR7 and left out terminally differentiated effector memory CD45RA+ cells.

The rearrangement joins TRBV4-3 to TRBJ2-3; 10 bases are shared with TRBD1. The clonotype comes from a man aged 18-30 years in good health. Some clones in this sample may be carry-over from other donors' samples. Material: naive CD8+ T cells from PBMCs. The CDR3 DNA is TGCGCCAGCAGCCAGGTTCCGGGACAGGGGTTTACAGATACGCAGTATTTT. Protein: CASSQVPGQGFTDTQYF.